The rows below give T cell receptor beta chains drawn from one sample of a study of blood T cell repertoires in COVID-19. Profiled with immunoSEQ multiplex PCR; TCRdb holds only in-frame clones, not every one. The table shows a few hundred thousand clones, with 89% occurring only once. Sequencing was done on a sample of peripheral blood. The receptors were sampled from a woman in her 30s with COVID-19, enrolled during active disease. Each CDR3 is given with its conserved first and last residue. The order of the fields is clone size, CDR3 length, V gene, J gene, D gene, CDR3 DNA, CDR3 protein. The D gene is left open where the match is weak. Clone size is given for some rows only: seen once, a few or many times, or a class if the clone is expanded.

clone size: -
CDR3 length: 21
V gene: TRBV27
J gene: TRBJ2-3
D gene: -
CDR3 DNA: TGTGCCAGCAGTTTATCGTCGCCCTGGGCTCCTCTCTTAGGTGGCACAGATACGCAGTATTTT
CDR3 protein: CASSLSSPWAPLLGGTDTQYF

clone size: few
CDR3 length: 14
V gene: TRBV30
J gene: TRBJ1-4
D gene: -
CDR3 DNA: TGTGCCTGGAGTGTACTTGGCGGAGTTGAAAAACTGTTTTTT
CDR3 protein: CAWSVLGGVEKLFF

clone size: -
CDR3 length: 14
V gene: TRBV5-5
J gene: TRBJ1-1
D gene: -
CDR3 DNA: TGTGCCAGCAGCTCACAGACATTAAACACTGAAGCTTTCTTT
CDR3 protein: CASSSQTLNTEAFF

clone size: once
CDR3 length: 11
V gene: TRBV3-1/TRBV3-2
J gene: TRBJ2-7
D gene: -
CDR3 DNA: TGTGCCAGCAGCCAATCAAGCGGACTGTACTTC
CDR3 protein: CASSQSSGLYF

clone size: -
CDR3 length: 14
V gene: TRBV2
J gene: TRBJ2-3
D gene: -
CDR3 DNA: TGTGCCAGCAGTTTCCGTCTAGCCTCAGATACGCAGTATTTT
CDR3 protein: CASSFRLASDTQYF

clone size: -
CDR3 length: 15
V gene: TRBV6-5
J gene: TRBJ2-2
D gene: TRBD2
CDR3 DNA: TGTGCCAGCAGTTACGGGACTAGCGGGGCCGGGGAGCTGTTTTTT
CDR3 protein: CASSYGTSGAGELFF

clone size: -
CDR3 length: 12
V gene: TRBV29-1
J gene: TRBJ1-2
D gene: -
CDR3 DNA: TGCAGCGTGCCCCATCTCAGCGATGGCTACACCTTC
CDR3 protein: CSVPHLSDGYTF

clone size: -
CDR3 length: 14
V gene: TRBV21-1
J gene: TRBJ2-3
D gene: -
CDR3 DNA: TGTGCCAGCAGCAAATGGCAGGGCACAGATACGCAGTATTTT
CDR3 protein: CASSKWQGTDTQYF

clone size: -
CDR3 length: 15
V gene: TRBV4-3
J gene: TRBJ2-7
D gene: TRBD2
CDR3 DNA: TGCGCCAGCAGCGAAGGACTAGCGGGGGGGAACGAGCAGTACTTC
CDR3 protein: CASSEGLAGGNEQYF

clone size: -
CDR3 length: 16
V gene: TRBV28
J gene: TRBJ1-4
D gene: -
CDR3 DNA: TGTGCCAGCACCCCTGGGGGGAGATCAACTAATGAAAAACTGTTTTTT
CDR3 protein: CASTPGGRSTNEKLFF

clone size: -
CDR3 length: 13
V gene: TRBV19
J gene: TRBJ1-1
D gene: -
CDR3 DNA: TGTGCCAGTAGTGTGGTTACGGGTACTGAAGCTTTCTTT
CDR3 protein: CASSVVTGTEAFF

clone size: few
CDR3 length: 15
V gene: TRBV11-2
J gene: TRBJ2-3
D gene: TRBD2
CDR3 DNA: TGTGCCAGCAGCTCCCCAGCGGGGAAGACAGATACGCAGTATTTT
CDR3 protein: CASSSPAGKTDTQYF

clone size: -
CDR3 length: 14
V gene: TRBV14
J gene: TRBJ2-5
D gene: -
CDR3 DNA: TGTGCCAGCAGCCAGCTGGGACTGAGGGAGACCCAGTACTTC
CDR3 protein: CASSQLGLRETQYF

clone size: -
CDR3 length: 13
V gene: TRBV7-9
J gene: TRBJ2-5
D gene: TRBD1
CDR3 DNA: TGTGCCAGCAGCAGACAGGGTTGGGAGACCCAGTACTTC
CDR3 protein: CASSRQGWETQYF

clone size: -
CDR3 length: 13
V gene: TRBV7-9
J gene: TRBJ1-2
D gene: TRBD1
CDR3 DNA: TGTGCCAGCAGCCCCGGGACAGTCTATGGCTACACCTTC
CDR3 protein: CASSPGTVYGYTF

clone size: -
CDR3 length: 13
V gene: TRBV3-1/TRBV3-2
J gene: TRBJ1-6
D gene: -
CDR3 DNA: TGTGCCAGCAGCCACAGTCATAATTCACCCCTCCACTTT
CDR3 protein: CASSHSHNSPLHF

clone size: -
CDR3 length: 18
V gene: TRBV7-3
J gene: TRBJ2-3
D gene: TRBD2
CDR3 DNA: TGTGCCAGCAGCGACTACCCAACTAGCGGGGGGGCCTTAGATACGCAGTATTTT
CDR3 protein: CASSDYPTSGGALDTQYF

clone size: once
CDR3 length: 15
V gene: TRBV2
J gene: TRBJ1-6
D gene: -
CDR3 DNA: TGTGCCAGCACCACACAGGGATCCTATAATTCACCCCTCCACTTT
CDR3 protein: CASTTQGSYNSPLHF